This T cell receptor beta chain was identified during a study of cytomegalovirus exposure and HLA in healthy donors. With 60 Vbeta and 13 Jbeta primers, the PCR was carried out. Sequencing used immunoSEQ multiplex PCR; TCRdb keeps in-frame clones, though not all of them. The data contain approximately 110,000 clones, over 15% of them singletons. V lost 4 bases and J lost 8; bases outside the gene matches: 12. Germline lookup yields CDR1 SGHNT and CDR2 YYREEE (reference sequence). The CDR3 sequence is 16 residues long. Study conclusions and caveats: An analysis that came later showed most CMV-associated TCR beta chains appearing HLA-restricted. It emerged from a later analysis that several of the most significant clusters appeared to be linked to common viral pathogens. In an earlier analysis, productive rearrangement rates for most beta V segments clustered near 87% or 30%.

This clone was counted a few times. Its antigen is not known. This clonotype was obtained from a woman aged 18-29 years in good health and CMV-seronegative. The sample taken for sequencing was PBMCs. The V gene is TRBV5-4, the J gene TRBJ2-3; TRBD2 matches at 11 bases. The CDR3: CASSRGLAEPGGTQYF. CDR3 nucleotide sequence: TGTGCCAGCAGCCGGGGACTAGCGGAGCCGGGGGGTACGCAGTATTTT.